The entry that follows covers one T cell receptor (beta chain) sequence. Antigen specificity is unknown. Combining a sample-barcoded 5' primer with a J-beta primer mix, a second PCR ran for about 7 to 11 cycles. TCRdb used MiXCR to reprocess the 5' RACE reads, holding one entry per CDR3 protein. The sample consists of about 830,000 distinct CDR3 sequences, 58% of them appearing once. This sample was included in a study of blood T cells in healthy people across ages. The CDR3 loop spans 12 amino acids. Germline V gene data show CDR1 as SGDLS and CDR2 as YYNGEE. Trimming removed 7 bases from V and 4 bases from J, with 11 bases in between. Healthy Caucasian individuals from Russia aged about 6 to 95 were enrolled as donors. Findings and limits, study-wide: Long-lived donors had more naive CD4+ cells and higher diversity than aged donors. Age brought a roughly linear fall in TCR beta diversity measured per million T cells.

Source material: blood. The chain has TRBV9 and TRBJ1-2; D gene unclear. This clonotype was obtained from a man aged 25-45 years in good health. This chain's CDR3 is CASYRVGYGYTF. CDR3 coding DNA: TGTGCCAGCTATCGGGTTGGCTATGGCTACACCTTC.